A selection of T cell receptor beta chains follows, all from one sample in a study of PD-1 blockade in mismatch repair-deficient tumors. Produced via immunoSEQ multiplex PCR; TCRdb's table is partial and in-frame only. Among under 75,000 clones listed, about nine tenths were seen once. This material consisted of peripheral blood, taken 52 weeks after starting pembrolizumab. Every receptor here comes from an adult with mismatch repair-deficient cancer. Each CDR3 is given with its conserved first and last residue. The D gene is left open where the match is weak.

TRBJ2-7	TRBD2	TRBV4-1	CASSQDPSGYEQYF	TGCGCCAGCAGCCAAGATCCTAGCGGCTACGAGCAGTACTTC
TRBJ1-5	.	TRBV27	CASRPGPLSNQPQHF	TGTGCCAGCAGACCGGGACCGCTAAGCAATCAGCCCCAGCATTTT
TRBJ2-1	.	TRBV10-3	CAISGSQAPSAYNEQFF	TGTGCCATCAGTGGATCTCAGGCTCCCAGCGCCTACAATGAGCAGTTCTTC
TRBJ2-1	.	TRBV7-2	CASSLARSYNEQFF	TGTGCCAGCAGCTTAGCTCGCTCCTACAATGAGCAGTTCTTC
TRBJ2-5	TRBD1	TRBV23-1	CASSQLDRGPWKTQYF	TGCGCCAGCAGTCAGTTGGACAGGGGCCCTTGGAAGACCCAGTACTTC
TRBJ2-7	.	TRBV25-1	CASSAGYEQYF	TGTGCCAGCAGTGCGGGCTACGAGCAGTACTTC
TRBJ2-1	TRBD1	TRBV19	CASSVGQGDDEQFF	TGTGCCAGTAGTGTCGGACAGGGGGACGATGAGCAGTTCTTC
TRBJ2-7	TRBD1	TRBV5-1	CASSSRGQGTYEQYF	TGCGCCAGCAGCTCACGCGGACAGGGAACCTACGAGCAGTACTTC
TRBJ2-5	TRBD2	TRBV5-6	CASRPEAGGDQETQYF	TGTGCCAGCAGACCCGAAGCGGGAGGCGACCAAGAGACCCAGTACTTC
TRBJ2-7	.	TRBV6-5	CASSSIDRSLYEQYF	TGTGCCAGCAGCTCGATCGACAGGTCGCTCTACGAGCAGTACTTC